The 11 T cell receptor beta chains reported below all come from one sample, sequenced in a study of T-cell reconstitution after alpha-beta-depleted transplantation in children. Preparation of the TCRbeta library was carried out with unique molecular identifiers. MiXCR was run by TCRdb on the PCR reads, yielding one entry per CDR3 protein. The table includes 350,000 to 500,000 distinct CDR3 sequences, around two fifths detected once. Material: PBMCs, obtained before TCRalphabeta/CD19-depleted stem cell transplant. Every receptor here comes from a girl aged 2 to 9 with aplastic anemia, due to receive a stem cell transplant.

The CDR3 protein is CASSLGTGQGNYGYTF. CDR3 DNA: TGTGCCAGCAGCTTGGGCACTGGACAGGGAAACTATGGCTACACCTTC. J is TRBJ1-2 and V is TRBV5-5, with 8 bases aligning to TRBD1. V was clipped by 0 bases and J by 2 bases; unmatched bases: 6. CDR1 and CDR2 (germline): SGHKS, YYEKEE (reference sequence). The CDR3 length is 16 residues.

V is TRBV7-9 and J is TRBJ2-2; D is ambiguous. Germline V gene sequence: CDR1 SEHNR, CDR2 FQNEAQ (reference sequence). The CDR3 is made up of 13 amino acids. V was shortened by 5 bases and J by 10 bases, with 14 bases between the two germline ends. The CDR3 bases are TGTGCCAGCAGCCTTCATACCAACACGGAGCTGTTTTTT. Translating it yields CASSLHTNTELFF.

The sample holds many counts of this clonotype. The chain recombines TRBV7-2 with TRBJ2-1; D uncertain. Germline V gives CDR1 SGHTA, CDR2 FQGNSA. The CDR3 totals 15 residues. V dropped 8 bases and J dropped 0 bases, with 14 bases sitting between them. CDR3: CASDSPPSSYNEQFF. The CDR3 nucleotides read TGTGCCAGCGACTCTCCTCCTAGCTCCTACAATGAGCAGTTCTTC.

Of note for this clonotype: One end of the junction is discordant with germline, which a read error may explain. The V and J genes are TRBV6-1 and TRBJ2-2; D may be TRBD2 (5 bases). Looked up from germline, CDR1 is MNHNS and CDR2 is SASEGT. This CDR3 contains 10 residues. The DNA for the CDR3 is TGTGCCAGCCACACCGGGGAGCTGCTTTTT. It is translated as CASHTGELLF.

This clonotype was counted at least ten times. This chain links TRBV12-3 or TRBV12-4 with TRBJ2-3; D is perhaps TRBD2 (6 bases). V shed 3 bases and J shed 8 bases, with 9 bases lying between them. The CDR3 totals 12 residues. CDR3 bases: TGTGCCAGCAGTTTCCGGGACTTTACGCAGTATTTT. Translating it yields CASSFRDFTQYF.

The V call is TRBV5-1, the J call TRBJ2-5; D perhaps matches TRBD1 (6 bases). CDR1 is SGHRS and CDR2 is YFSETQ in the germline V gene. Deletions cut 5 bases from V and 2 bases from J, with 16 bases between. This CDR3 spans 15 amino acids. In nucleotides, the CDR3 is TGCGCCAGCAGGCGTTTAGGGGGAGAACAAGAGACCCAGTACTTC. Amino acids: CASRRLGGEQETQYF.

The chain joins TRBV20-1 to TRBJ2-7, with a weak D call TRBD2 (6 bases). The V and J ends lost 1 base and 3 bases respectively, with 16 bases between them. Per germline, CDR1 DFQATT and CDR2 SNEGSKA (reference sequence). The CDR3 covers 15 residues. The CDR3 DNA is TGCAGTGCTAGAGGGCTAGCGTCAGAGGTCTACGAGCAGTACTTC. Translated: CSARGLASEVYEQYF.

This clonotype was observed at least ten times. The chain combines TRBV4-3 with TRBJ2-3, with 7 nucleotides matching TRBD1. V was pared by 0 bases and J by 3 bases, with 12 bases of the junction left unmatched. CDR1 is LGHNA, CDR2 YSLEER, per germline. This CDR3 has 18 amino acids. CDR3 nucleotide sequence: TGCGCCAGCAGCCAAGACCTAACGACAGGGTCTAGTACAGATACGCAGTATTTT. Residues: CASSQDLTTGSSTDTQYF.

The V and J genes are TRBV25-1 and TRBJ2-3; 7 bases map to TRBD1. Trimming at V came to 6 bases and at J to 4 bases, leaving 4 bases not matched to a gene. The CDR3 has 13 residues. CDR1 and CDR2 from the germline V gene are MGHDK and SYGVNS. The CDR3 region has the DNA TGTGCCAGCAGAAGACAGGGTCCAGATACGCAGTATTTT. Amino acids: CASRRQGPDTQYF.

At least ten counts were recorded for this clonotype. As DNA, the CDR3 is TGTGCCAGCAGCCAAGTCATGGACTCCTTCTACGAGCAGTACTTC. Encoded protein: CASSQVMDSFYEQYF. V gene TRBV3-1 combines with J gene TRBJ2-7; tentative D call: TRBD2 (5 bases). The V gene's germline CDR1 is LGHDT and CDR2 YNNKEL (reference sequence). This CDR3 has 15 residues. The V end lost 1 base, the J end lost 3 bases, and 13 bases lay between the germline ends.

The genes are TRBV6-5 and TRBJ2-7; TRBD2 aligns across 7 bases. V shed 0 bases and J 0 bases; nucleotides not matched to a gene: 2. The CDR3 is 15 residues long. CDR1 and CDR2 from the germline V gene are MNHEY and SVGAGI. The CDR3 DNA follows: TGTGCCAGCAGTTACTCGCGGGAGTTCTCCTACGAGCAGTACTTC. It specifies CASSYSREFSYEQYF.